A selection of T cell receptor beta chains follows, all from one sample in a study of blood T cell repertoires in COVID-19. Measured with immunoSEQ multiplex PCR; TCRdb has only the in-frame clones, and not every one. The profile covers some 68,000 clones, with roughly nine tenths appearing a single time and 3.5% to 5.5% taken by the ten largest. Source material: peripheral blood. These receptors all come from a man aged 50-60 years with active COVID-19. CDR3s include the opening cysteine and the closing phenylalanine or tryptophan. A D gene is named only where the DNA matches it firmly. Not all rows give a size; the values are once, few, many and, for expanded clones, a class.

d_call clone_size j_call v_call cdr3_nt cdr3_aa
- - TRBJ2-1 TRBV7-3 TGTGCCAGCAGCTTTCGTAGGGGCAATGAGCAGTTCTTC CASSFRRGNEQFF
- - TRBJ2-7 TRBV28 TGTGCCAGCAGTCCGGGCGGCAGGGGATACGAGCAGTACTTC CASSPGGRGYEQYF
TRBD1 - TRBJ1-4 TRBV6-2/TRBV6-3 TGTGCCAGCAGTTACTTTCCGGAGGGGGCAAAACTGTTTTTT CASSYFPEGAKLFF
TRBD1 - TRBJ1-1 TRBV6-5 TGTGCCAGCAGTCCATACAGGGGCCAAGGTACTGAAGCTTTCTTT CASSPYRGQGTEAFF
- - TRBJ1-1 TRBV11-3 TGTGCCAGCAGCTTAGAGAGCCGTCTGAACACTGAAGCTTTCTTT CASSLESRLNTEAFF
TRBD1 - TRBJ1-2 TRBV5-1 TGCGCCAGCAGCGAACAGGGGACGCACTATGGCTACACCTTC CASSEQGTHYGYTF
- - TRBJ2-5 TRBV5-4 TGTGCCAGCAGCCAACTCCGGAAGGGGGAGACCCAGTACTTC CASSQLRKGETQYF
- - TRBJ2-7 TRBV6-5 TGTGCCAGCAGTCCCCAGGGCCTATTCTACGAGCAGTACTTC CASSPQGLFYEQYF
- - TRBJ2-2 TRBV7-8 TGTGCCAGCACGAGACAAATCGGAGGGAACACCGGGGAGCTGTTTTTT CASTRQIGGNTGELFF
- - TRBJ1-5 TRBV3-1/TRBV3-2 TGTGCCAGCAGCTTCGGGACAAGCCATAGCAATCAGCCCCAGCATTTT CASSFGTSHSNQPQHF
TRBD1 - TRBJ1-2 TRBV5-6 TGTGCCAGCAGCCATTTGAAGACAGGGTTTGGCTACACCTTC CASSHLKTGFGYTF
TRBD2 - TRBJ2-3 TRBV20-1 TGCAGTGCTAGTGAAGGACTAGCGGGGAGCACAGATACGCAGTATTTT CSASEGLAGSTDTQYF
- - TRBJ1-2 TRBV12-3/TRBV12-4 TGTGCCAGCAGTTTCTACAGAATCGGCTACACCTTC CASSFYRIGYTF
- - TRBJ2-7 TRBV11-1 TGTGCCAGCAGCTTAGCTAGCAGGGAACCCTACGAGCAGTACTTC CASSLASREPYEQYF
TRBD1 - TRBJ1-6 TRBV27 TGTGCCAGCAGTTACAAACCGGGACAGGGGTCAAGCTCCTATAATTCACCCCTCCACTTT CASSYKPGQGSSSYNSPLHF
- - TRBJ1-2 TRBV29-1 TGCAGCGTTACAGGAGATGATTATGGCTACACCTTC CSVTGDDYGYTF
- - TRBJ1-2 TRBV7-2 TGTGCCAGCAGCTTAGCCCTGACAGAAACCTATGGCTACACCTTC CASSLALTETYGYTF
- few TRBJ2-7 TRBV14 TGTGCCAGCACCTCCGGGTACGAGCAGTACTTC CASTSGYEQYF
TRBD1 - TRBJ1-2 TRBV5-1 TGCGCCAGCAGCTCCACAGGGGGCGGCTATGGCTACACCTTC CASSSTGGGYGYTF
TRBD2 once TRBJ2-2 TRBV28 TGTGCCAGCTGCGCTAGCGGGAACACCGGGGAGCTGTTTTTT CASCASGNTGELFF
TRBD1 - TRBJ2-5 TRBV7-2 TGTGCCAGCAGCTTAAGGCTGGAGGGACAGGGGCAAGAGACCCAGTACTTC CASSLRLEGQGQETQYF
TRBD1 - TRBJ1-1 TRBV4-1 TGCGCCAGCAGCCAAGGGGACGACAGGGGCGAAAACACTGAAGCTTTCTTT CASSQGDDRGENTEAFF
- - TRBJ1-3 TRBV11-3 TGTGCCAGCAGCTTACGGGGAAACACCATATATTTT CASSLRGNTIYF
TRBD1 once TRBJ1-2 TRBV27 TGTGCCAGCAGTTTATATTGGACAGGGTTAAACTATGGCTACACCTTC CASSLYWTGLNYGYTF
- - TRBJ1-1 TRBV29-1 TGCAGCGTGGCGGACCCAGGGGTAATGAACACTGAAGCTTTCTTT CSVADPGVMNTEAFF
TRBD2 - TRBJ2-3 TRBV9 TGTGCCAGCACCAAGCGGGAGAGTATCACAGATACGCAGTATTTT CASTKRESITDTQYF
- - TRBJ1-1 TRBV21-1 TGTGCCAGCAGCAAAGATTCGCAGAGGTGGGTGAACACTGAAGCTTTCTTT CASSKDSQRWVNTEAFF
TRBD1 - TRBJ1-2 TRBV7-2 TGTGCCAGCAGCTCGGGACAGGGAGGTTATGGCTACACCTTC CASSSGQGGYGYTF
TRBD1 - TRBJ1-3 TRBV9 TGTGCCAGCAGCCCGCGACAGGGGCCTGGAAACACCATATATTTT CASSPRQGPGNTIYF
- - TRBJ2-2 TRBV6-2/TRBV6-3 TGTGCCAGCAGTTACCCTGGGGAGCTGTTTTTT CASSYPGELFF
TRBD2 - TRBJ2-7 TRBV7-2 TGTGCCAGCAGCTTAGTCGTTAGCGGGATCGAGCAGTACTTC CASSLVVSGIEQYF
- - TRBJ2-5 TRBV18 TGTGCCAGCTCACCACCCGAGACAGACGGTGAAGAGACCCAGTACTTC CASSPPETDGEETQYF
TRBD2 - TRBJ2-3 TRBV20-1 TGCAGTGCTAGTGGTAGCGGGGGTTGGGCAGATACGCAGTATTTT CSASGSGGWADTQYF
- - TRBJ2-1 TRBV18 TGTGCCAGCTCACCTGACTTAGGGAGTTACAATGAGCAGTTCTTC CASSPDLGSYNEQFF
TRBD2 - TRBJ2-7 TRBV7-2 TGTGCCAGCAGCCCTGGACTAGCGGGAGTCGACGAGCAGTACTTC CASSPGLAGVDEQYF
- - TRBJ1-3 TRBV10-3 TGTGCCATCAGTGCGGGGGGGGGCCGAAACACCATATATTTT CAISAGGGRNTIYF
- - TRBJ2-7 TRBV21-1 TGTGCCAGCAGCAACAAATCAGCCTACGAGCAGTACTTC CASSNKSAYEQYF
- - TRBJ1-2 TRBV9 TGTGCCAGCAGGGACGTGCGGGGGCCGGGGGGTGGCTACACCTTC CASRDVRGPGGGYTF
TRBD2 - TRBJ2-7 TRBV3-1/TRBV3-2 TGTGCCAGCAGCCCACTAGCGGGAACGCAACCCGAGCAGTACTTC CASSPLAGTQPEQYF